This TCR beta chain was identified during a study of identical twins. V dropped 2 bases and J dropped 7; count of bases not matched to a gene: 8. CDR3 length: 16 amino acids. Germline CDR1 and CDR2: SNHLY and FYNNEI. Each CDR3 protein is one row after TCRdb ran MiXCR on the 5' RACE reads. The sample has 700,000 or so distinct CDR3 sequences; under 9% are singletons. This clonotype turned up a few times. These data are also associated with another study on yellow fever vaccine responses in identical twins.

The specimen was PBMCs. The sequence derives from a woman between 18 and 30 years old in good health. The rearrangement joins TRBV2 to TRBJ1-3; 10 nucleotides align to TRBD1. In DNA form, the CDR3 reads TGTGCCAGCAGTGAATATGGGACAGGGGTCTTTAACACCATATATTTT. Translating gives CASSEYGTGVFNTIYF.